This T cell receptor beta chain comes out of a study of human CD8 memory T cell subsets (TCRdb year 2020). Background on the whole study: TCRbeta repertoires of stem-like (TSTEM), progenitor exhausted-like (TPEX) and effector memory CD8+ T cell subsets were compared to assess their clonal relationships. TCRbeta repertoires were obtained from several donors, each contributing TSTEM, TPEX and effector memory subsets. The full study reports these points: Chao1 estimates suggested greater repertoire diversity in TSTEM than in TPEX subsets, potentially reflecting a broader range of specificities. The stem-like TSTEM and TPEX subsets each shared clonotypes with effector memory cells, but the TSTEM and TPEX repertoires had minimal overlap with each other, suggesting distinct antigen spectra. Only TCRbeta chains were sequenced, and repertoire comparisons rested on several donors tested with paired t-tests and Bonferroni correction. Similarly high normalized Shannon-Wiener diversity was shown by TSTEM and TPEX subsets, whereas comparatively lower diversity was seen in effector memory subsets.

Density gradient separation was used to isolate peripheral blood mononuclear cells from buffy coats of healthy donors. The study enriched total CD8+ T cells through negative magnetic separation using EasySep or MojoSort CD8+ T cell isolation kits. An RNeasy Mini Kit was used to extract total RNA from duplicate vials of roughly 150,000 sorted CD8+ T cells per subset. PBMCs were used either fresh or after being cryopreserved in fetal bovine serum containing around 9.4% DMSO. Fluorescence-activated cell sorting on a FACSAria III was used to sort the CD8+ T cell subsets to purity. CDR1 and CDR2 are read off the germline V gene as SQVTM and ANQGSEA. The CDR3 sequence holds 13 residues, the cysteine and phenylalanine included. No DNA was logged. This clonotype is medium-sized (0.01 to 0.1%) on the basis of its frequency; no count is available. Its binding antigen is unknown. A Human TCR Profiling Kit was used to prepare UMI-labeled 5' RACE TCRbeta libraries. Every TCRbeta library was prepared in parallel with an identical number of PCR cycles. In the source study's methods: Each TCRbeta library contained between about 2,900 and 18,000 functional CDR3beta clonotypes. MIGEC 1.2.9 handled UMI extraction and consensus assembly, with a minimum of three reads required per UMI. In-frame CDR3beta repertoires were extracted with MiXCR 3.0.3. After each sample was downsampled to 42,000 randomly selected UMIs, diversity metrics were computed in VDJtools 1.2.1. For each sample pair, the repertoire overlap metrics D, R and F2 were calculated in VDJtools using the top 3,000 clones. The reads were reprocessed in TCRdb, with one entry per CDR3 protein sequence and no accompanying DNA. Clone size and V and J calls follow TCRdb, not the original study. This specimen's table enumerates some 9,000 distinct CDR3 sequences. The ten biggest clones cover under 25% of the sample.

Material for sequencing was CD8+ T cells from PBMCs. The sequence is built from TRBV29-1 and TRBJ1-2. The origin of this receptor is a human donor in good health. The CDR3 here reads CSVAGSDDDGYTF.